These 6 T cell receptor beta chains share one sample of origin, sequenced in a study of T-cell memory formation after mild COVID-19. Each CDR3 protein gets one entry after TCRdb re-called the 5' RACE reads with MiXCR. The repertoire includes about 610,000 distinct CDR3 sequences, 17% of them detected once, and approximately 8.1% sits in the top ten. Sequenced: PBMCs or a T cell subset sorted from them (not recorded which). The receptors were gathered from an adult woman who had mild COVID-19 (a few samples of this study predate the infection). Cell type and time point are not known.

This clonotype was picked up a small number of times. This chain links TRBV24-1 with TRBJ1-5; unclear D gene. V lost 3 bases and J lost 9, with 11 bases in between. The CDR3 length is 13 residues. Germline lookup yields CDR1 KGHDR and CDR2 SFDVKD. The CDR3, as DNA: TGTGCCACCAGTGATAGCCCCGTTGGGCCCCAGCATTTT. It encodes CATSDSPVGPQHF.

The chain carries TRBV7-2 and TRBJ2-7; tentatively, D is TRBD2 (5 bases). Looked up from germline, CDR1 is SGHTA and CDR2 is FQGNSA. V dropped 5 bases and J dropped 3 bases, with 17 bases sitting between them. The CDR3 extends over 15 amino acids. The CDR3 DNA is TGTGCCAGCAGCCCCGCGACGGGAAAGCACTACGAGCAGTACTTC. Translated, it gives CASSPATGKHYEQYF. Drawing the rest from reference TRBV7-2 and TRBJ2-7, the complete variable domain is GAGVSQSPSNKVTEKGKDVELRCDPISGHTALYWYRQSLGQGLEFLIYFQGNSAPDKSGLPSDRFSAERTGGSVSTLTIQRTQQEDSAVYLCASSPATGKHYEQYFGPGTRLTVT.

The J gene is TRBJ2-7, the V gene TRBV4-2; D is possibly TRBD2 (6 bases). In germline, CDR1 is LGHNA, CDR2 YNFKEQ. Trimming stripped 3 bases from V and 2 bases from J, with 14 bases between. The CDR3 consists of 15 residues. The CDR3 DNA sequence: TGTGCCAGCAGCCAGTTCGCGGGGAGGACCTACGAGCAGTACTTC. It specifies CASSQFAGRTYEQYF.

The chain carries TRBV5-1 and TRBJ1-1; 12 nucleotides line up with TRBD1. V dropped 4 bases and J dropped 5; count of bases not matched to a gene: 9. CDR1 is SGHRS, CDR2 YFSETQ, per germline. The CDR3 spans 16 residues. CDR3 residues: CASSVGTGGAGTEAFF. CDR3 nucleotides: TGCGCCAGCAGCGTAGGGACAGGGGGCGCGGGTACTGAAGCTTTCTTT.

This clonotype has just a few counts. This chain joins TRBV5-5 and TRBJ2-7; D is perhaps TRBD1 (5 bases). The CDR3 spans 14 residues. The ends were cut back, 2 bases at V and 4 bases at J, with 13 bases in the middle. Germline V gene data show CDR1 as SGHKS and CDR2 as YYEKEE (reference sequence). CDR3 region: CASSLRNDRYEQYF. As DNA, the CDR3 is TGTGCCAGCAGCTTACGGAATGACAGATACGAGCAGTACTTC. Based on the CDR3 plus reference TRBV5-5 and TRBJ2-7, the full variable domain is DAGVTQSPTHLIKTRGQQVTLRCSPISGHKSVSWYQQVLGQGPQFIFQYYEKEERGRGNFPDRFSARQFPNYSSELNVNALLLGDSALYLCASSLRNDRYEQYFGPGTRLTVT.

This clonotype has just one count. This chain connects TRBV20-1 to TRBJ2-1; the match to TRBD2 covers 9 bases. The V gene end was trimmed by 6 bases and the J gene end by 10 bases; junction bases not matched to a gene: 10. CDR3 length: 13 amino acids. Looked up from germline, CDR1 is DFQATT and CDR2 is SNEGSKA (reference sequence). The CDR3 here is CSAAGTSPAEQFF. Here the CDR3 DNA reads TGCAGTGCCGCCGGGACTAGCCCTGCGGAGCAGTTCTTC.